This T cell receptor beta chain was recovered during a study of shared clonotypes between healthy human individuals. Study details: There were three CD4 naive, three CD4 memory, two CD8 naive and one CD8 memory plates per donor.

On this clone: Its matching antigen is unknown.

Naive CD8 populations comprised CD45RO-negative cells positively selected for CCR7, excluding terminally differentiated effector memory CD45RA+ cells. Looked up from germline, CDR1 is LGHNA and CDR2 is YSLEER. The V and J ends lost 0 bases and 2 bases respectively, with 19 bases between them. CDR3 size: 18 residues. General study findings and limits: Among the subsets, naive ones generally showed larger estimated richness than memory ones. Clonotype sharing among the donors was expected to vary with sequencing depth.

The assay was run at deep level. The repertoire was sequenced with immunoSEQ multiplex PCR; TCRdb's copy has only in-frame clones and lacks some. Of around 1.9 million clones listed, approximately 92% are singletons. The V call is TRBV4-3, the J call TRBJ1-2; D may be TRBD1 (6 bases). This TCR derives from a young man in good health. Some clones in this sample may be carry-over from other donors' samples. What was sequenced was naive CD8+ T cells from PBMCs. CDR3 amino acids: CASSQDLFGQGRNYGYTF. DNA for the CDR3: TGCGCCAGCAGCCAAGACTTATTCGGGCAGGGGAGGAACTATGGCTACACCTTC.